In its sample, the clone carrying this TCR beta chain was seen a few times. Generated by immunoSEQ multiplex PCR, the TCRdb table keeps only in-frame clones and is missing some. The sample includes about 150,000 clones, 70% to 90% seen only once; the top ten take about 2%. The germline V and J ends were trimmed by 0 bases and 7 bases, with 6 bases remaining between them. The CDR3 has 12 amino acids. Germline loops: CDR1 ENHRY, CDR2 SYGVKD. This sample was included in a study of T cell responses to AZD1222 COVID-19 vaccine. This clonotype was obtained from an adult in good health. The gene calls are TRBV10-3 and TRBJ1-2, with TRBD1 as a possible D gene (5 bases). The starting material was peripheral blood, obtained on day 0 of AZD1222 vaccination. The CDR3: CAISESRGGYTF. The CDR3 DNA reads TGTGCCATCAGTGAGTCAAGGGGTGGCTACACCTTC.